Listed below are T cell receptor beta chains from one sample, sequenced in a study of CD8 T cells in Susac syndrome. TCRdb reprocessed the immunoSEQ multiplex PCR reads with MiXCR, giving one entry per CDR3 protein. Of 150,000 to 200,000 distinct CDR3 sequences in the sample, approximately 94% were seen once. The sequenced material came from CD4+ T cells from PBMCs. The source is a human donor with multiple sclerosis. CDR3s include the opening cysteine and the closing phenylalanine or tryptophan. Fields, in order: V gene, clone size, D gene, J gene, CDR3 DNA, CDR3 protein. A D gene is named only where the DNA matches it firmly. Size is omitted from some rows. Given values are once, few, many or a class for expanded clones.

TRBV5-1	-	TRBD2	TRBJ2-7	TGCGCCAGCAGCCCGACTAGCGGGAATTCCTACGAGCAGTACTTC	CASSPTSGNSYEQYF
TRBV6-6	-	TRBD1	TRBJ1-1	TGTGCCAGCAGGGGTGCGGGAACAGGGGATGGTACTGAAGCTTTCTTT	CASRGAGTGDGTEAFF
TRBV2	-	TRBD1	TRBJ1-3	TGTGCCAGCAGTGAAAGGGGGCCGGGCCCCAACTCTGGAAACACCATATATTTT	CASSERGPGPNSGNTIYF
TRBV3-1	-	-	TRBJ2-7	TGTGCCAGCAGCCAAGATTTGGGGATCTACTACGAGCAGTACTTC	CASSQDLGIYYEQYF
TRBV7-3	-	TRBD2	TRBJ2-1	TGTGCCAGCAGCTCGGCGGGAGGTCAGTACAATGAGCAGTTCTTC	CASSSAGGQYNEQFF
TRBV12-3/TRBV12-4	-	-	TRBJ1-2	TGTGCCAGCAGCCTCAGGGGAAAAGGCGACGGCTACACCTTC	CASSLRGKGDGYTF
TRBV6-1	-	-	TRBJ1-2	TGTGCCAGCAGTGATAGCAGCTTTCTCATCTATGGCTACACCTTC	CASSDSSFLIYGYTF
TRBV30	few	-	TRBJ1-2	TGTGCCTGGAGTGTCAACTATGGCTACACCTTC	CAWSVNYGYTF
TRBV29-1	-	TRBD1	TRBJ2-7	TGCAGCGTTCGAGGACAGGGGGCTAGGGAGCAGTACTTC	CSVRGQGAREQYF
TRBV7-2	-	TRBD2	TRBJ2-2	TGTGCCAGCAGCTTTCGCCGGGGGGGGACCGGGGAGCTGTTTTTT	CASSFRRGGTGELFF
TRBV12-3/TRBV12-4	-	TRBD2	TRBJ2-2	TGTGCCAGCAGATCCAGTGGAAGCGGGAGTAGATCCGGGGAGCTGTTTTTT	CASRSSGSGSRSGELFF
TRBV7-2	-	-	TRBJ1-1	TGTGCCAGCACCCAGCACGTGGGCACTGAAGCTTTCTTT	CASTQHVGTEAFF
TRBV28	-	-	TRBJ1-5	TGTGCCAGCAGTTCCTTGACCTCAAGGAGCAATCAGCCCCAGCATTTT	CASSSLTSRSNQPQHF
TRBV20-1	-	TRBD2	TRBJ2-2	TGCAGTGCTAGAGCGGGAGGATGGGAGCTGTTTTTT	CSARAGGWELFF
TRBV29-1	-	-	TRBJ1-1	TGCAGCGTTGACGAGGGCACTGAAGCTTTCTTT	CSVDEGTEAFF
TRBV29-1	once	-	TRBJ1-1	TGCAGCGGGGGGGAGGACTTTGTGGTTTTCTTT	CSGGEDFVVFF
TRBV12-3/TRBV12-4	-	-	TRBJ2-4	TGTGCCAGCCCCTGGGCAGCCAAAAACATTCAGTACTTC	CASPWAAKNIQYF
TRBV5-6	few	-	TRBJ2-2	TGTGCCAGCAGTCGAGGCACCGGGGAGCTGTTTTTT	CASSRGTGELFF
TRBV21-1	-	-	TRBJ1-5	TGTGCCATCATGCCCCAGCATTTT	CAIMPQHF
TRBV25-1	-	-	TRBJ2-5	TGTGCCAGCAGTGGACTGAGGTGGGGGGAGACCCAGTACTTC	CASSGLRWGETQYF
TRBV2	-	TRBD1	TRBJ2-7	TGTGCCAGCATGGGGACAGGGAGCTCCTACGAGCAGTACTTC	CASMGTGSSYEQYF
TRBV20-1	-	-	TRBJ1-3	TGCAGTGCTAGGCAACAGGGTGGAAACACCATATATTTT	CSARQQGGNTIYF
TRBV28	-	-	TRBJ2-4	TGTGCCAGTACAGATACAAACATTCAGTACTTC	CASTDTNIQYF
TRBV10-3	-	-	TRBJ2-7	TGTGCCATCCGGGATACCTCCTACGAGCAGTACTTC	CAIRDTSYEQYF
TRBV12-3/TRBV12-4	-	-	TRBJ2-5	TGTGCCAGTAATCTCAGGGGTGCTCAAGAGACCCAGTACTTC	CASNLRGAQETQYF
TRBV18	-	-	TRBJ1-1	TGTGCCAGCTCACTAGGTCCGGGTAACACTGAAGCTTTCTTT	CASSLGPGNTEAFF
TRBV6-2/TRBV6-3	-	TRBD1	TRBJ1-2	TGTGCCAGCAGGATGACAGGGGTGGGTGGCTACACCTTC	CASRMTGVGGYTF
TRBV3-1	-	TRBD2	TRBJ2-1	TGTGCCAGCAGCCATCGCGGGAGGGAGTATTACAATGAGCAGTTCTTC	CASSHRGREYYNEQFF
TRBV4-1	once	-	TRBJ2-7	TGCGCCAGCAGCCGCAATACGGCGGGCGACTTACCCTACGAGCAGTACTTC	CASSRNTAGDLPYEQYF
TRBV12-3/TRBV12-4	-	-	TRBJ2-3	TGTGCCAGCAGTTCCGGGACTCCCACAGATACGCAGTATTTT	CASSSGTPTDTQYF
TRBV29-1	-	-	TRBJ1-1	TGCAGCGTCCTCCGGAGGGTTGAGGGTCATGAAGCTTTCTTT	CSVLRRVEGHEAFF
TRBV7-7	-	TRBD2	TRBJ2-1	TGTGCCAGCAGCTCATTCTCTAGCGGGAGGTCCTACAATGAGCAGTTCTTC	CASSSFSSGRSYNEQFF
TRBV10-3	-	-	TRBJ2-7	TGTGCCATTTCCCCGGATGAGCGGCAGTACTTC	CAISPDERQYF
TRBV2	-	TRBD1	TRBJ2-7	TGTGCCAGCAGTGTGGACAGGGTCTACGAGCAGTACTTC	CASSVDRVYEQYF
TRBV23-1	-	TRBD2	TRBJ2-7	TGCGCCAGCAGTCAATCCATCCCGGGACTAGCGGGAGAGGGGGGGGCCTACGAGCAGTACTTC	CASSQSIPGLAGEGGAYEQYF
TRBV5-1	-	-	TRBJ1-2	TGCGCCAGCAGCTTGTCACGGATGCCTAGAAGCTACACCTTC	CASSLSRMPRSYTF
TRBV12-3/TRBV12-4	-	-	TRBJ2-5	TGTGCCAGCACCCTTGGCGGGATCCCAAAGACCCAGTACTTC	CASTLGGIPKTQYF
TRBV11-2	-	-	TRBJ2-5	TGTGCCAGTGAGAGAGACCGGGGGAGAGAGACCCAGTACTTC	CASERDRGRETQYF
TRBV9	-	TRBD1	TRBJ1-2	TGTGCCAGCAGTAGGACAGGGGTCGCTAACTATGGCTACACCTTC	CASSRTGVANYGYTF
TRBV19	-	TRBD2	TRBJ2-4	TGTGCCAGTAGTAACCCTACGGGAGGGCCCAAAAACATTCAGTACTTC	CASSNPTGGPKNIQYF
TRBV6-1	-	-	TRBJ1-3	TGTGCCACCCTTAAGGGAGGGGCTGGAAACACCATATATTTT	CATLKGGAGNTIYF
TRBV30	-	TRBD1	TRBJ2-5	TGTGCCTGGAGAAGACAGGGTGGAAAGACCCAGTACTTC	CAWRRQGGKTQYF
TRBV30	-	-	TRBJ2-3	TGTGCCGGTAGCGGTTCTGGCACAGATACGCAGTATTTT	CAGSGSGTDTQYF
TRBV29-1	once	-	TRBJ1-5	TGCAGCGTTGTTGTGGGTGGGTTAGGCCAGCCCCAGCATTTT	CSVVVGGLGQPQHF
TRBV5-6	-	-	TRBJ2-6	TGTGCCAGCAGCTTGGGCCTGGGGCAGGGGATTAGTGGGGCCAACGTCCTGACTTTC	CASSLGLGQGISGANVLTF
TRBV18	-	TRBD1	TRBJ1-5	TGTGCCAGCTCACCTAACGGACAGGGAGCAGCTCAGCCCCAGCATTTT	CASSPNGQGAAQPQHF
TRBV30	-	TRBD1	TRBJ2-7	TGTGCCTGGAGTACCCGACAGGGTGGGCACTACGAGCAGTACTTC	CAWSTRQGGHYEQYF
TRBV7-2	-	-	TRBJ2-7	TGTGCCAGCAGCCCCGGAGGGTCTTTCTACGAGCAGTACTTC	CASSPGGSFYEQYF
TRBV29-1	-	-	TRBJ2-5	TGCAGCGTTGTGACAGGAGGAGAGACCCAGTACTTC	CSVVTGGETQYF
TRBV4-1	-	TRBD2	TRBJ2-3	TGCGCCAGCAGCCAAGAGGGCGGGAGGGGGGCAGATACGCAGTATTTT	CASSQEGGRGADTQYF
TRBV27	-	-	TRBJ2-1	TGTGCCAGCAGTCAAAGAGCTAGCGAAAAGCAGTTCTTC	CASSQRASEKQFF
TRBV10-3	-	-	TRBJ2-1	TGTGCCATCAGTGTAGGGGATGAGCAGTTCTTC	CAISVGDEQFF
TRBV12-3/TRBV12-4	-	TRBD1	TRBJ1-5	TGTGCCAGCAGTTTCGGACGACAGGGATCACAGCCCCAGCATTTT	CASSFGRQGSQPQHF
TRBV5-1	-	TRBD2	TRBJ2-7	TGCGCCAGCAGTCCGGAGACTAGCGGCACTTCCTACGAGCAGTACTTC	CASSPETSGTSYEQYF
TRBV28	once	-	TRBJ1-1	TGTGCCAGCCGATACGGGGCAGGGATGAACACTGAAGCTTTCTTT	CASRYGAGMNTEAFF